This T cell receptor beta chain was profiled in a study of blood T cell repertoires in COVID-19. This clone was seen a handful of times. J gave up 3 bases and V 6 bases, and 14 bases lay outside the gene matches. Germline V CDR1 and CDR2: SGHTA, FQGNSA. There are 17 residues in the CDR3. Generated by immunoSEQ multiplex PCR, the TCRdb table keeps only in-frame clones and is missing some. The table shows some 190,000 clones, with about 83% occurring only once. The rearrangement uses TRBV7-2 and TRBJ2-1; 7 bases line up with TRBD2. Sample: peripheral blood. This clonotype originated in a person between 70 and 80 years old with COVID-19, enrolled during active disease. In nucleotides, the CDR3 is TGTGCCAGCAGTCGTAATATGGGGAGGGGCCTCTACAATGAGCAGTTCTTC. It translates to CASSRNMGRGLYNEQFF.